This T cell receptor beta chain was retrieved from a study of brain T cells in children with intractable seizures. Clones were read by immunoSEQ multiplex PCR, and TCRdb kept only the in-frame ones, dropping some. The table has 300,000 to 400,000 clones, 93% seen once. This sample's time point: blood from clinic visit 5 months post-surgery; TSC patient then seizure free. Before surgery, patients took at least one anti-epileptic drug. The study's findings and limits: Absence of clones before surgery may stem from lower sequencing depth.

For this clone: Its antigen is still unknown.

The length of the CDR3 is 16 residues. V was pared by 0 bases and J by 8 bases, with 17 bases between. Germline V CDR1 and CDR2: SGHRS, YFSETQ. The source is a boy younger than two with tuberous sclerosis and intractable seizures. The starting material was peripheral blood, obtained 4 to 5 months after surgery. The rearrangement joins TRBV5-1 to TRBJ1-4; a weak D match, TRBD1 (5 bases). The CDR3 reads CASSLARGLEVEKLFF. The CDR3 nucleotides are TGCGCCAGCAGCTTGGCCCGGGGGTTGGAGGTCGAAAAACTGTTTTTT.